This T cell receptor beta chain originates from a study of blood T cell repertoires in COVID-19. Turning to the study itself: Samples representing acute and convalescent COVID-19 were sourced from the United States, Italy and Spain. T cells, B-cell-depleted T cells, or PBMCs provided the cDNA or gDNA that served as material.

This clone has just one count. Trimming left V 2 bases short and J 5 bases short, with 9 bases between. The germline gives CDR1 MNHEY, CDR2 SVGAGI. The CDR3 contains 13 residues. Authors' analysis steps: Estimates of nucleated cell counts were drawn from the amplification of reference gene primers. The table came from immunoSEQ multiplex PCR; TCRdb's copy has only in-frame clones and leaves some out. Clone size and the V and J calls come from that table; the DNA yielded D and trimming. In the table there are some 120,000 clones, approximately 70% of which are singletons. The chain carries TRBV6-5 and TRBJ1-1; weak D call: TRBD1 (6 bases). Sequenced: peripheral blood. This receptor was obtained from a human donor with acute or convalescent COVID-19. The donor label of this sample is uncertain. The CDR3 coding sequence is TGTGCCAGCAGTTACGGACAGATGACTGAAGCTTTCTTT. Translating gives CASSYGQMTEAFF.